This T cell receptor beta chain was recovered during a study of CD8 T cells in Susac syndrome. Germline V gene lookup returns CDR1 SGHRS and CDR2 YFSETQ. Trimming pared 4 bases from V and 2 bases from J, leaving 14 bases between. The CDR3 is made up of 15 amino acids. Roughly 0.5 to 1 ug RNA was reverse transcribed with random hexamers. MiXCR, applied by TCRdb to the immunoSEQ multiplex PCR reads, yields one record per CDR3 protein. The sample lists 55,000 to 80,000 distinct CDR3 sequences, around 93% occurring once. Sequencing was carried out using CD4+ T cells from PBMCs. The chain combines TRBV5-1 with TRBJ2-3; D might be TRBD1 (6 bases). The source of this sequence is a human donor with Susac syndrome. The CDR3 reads CASSIRDTSTDTQYF. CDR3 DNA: TGCGCCAGCAGCATCCGGGACACCTCCACAGATACGCAGTATTTT.